This T cell receptor (beta chain) originates from a study of Graves' ophthalmopathy and Graves' hyperthyroidism. Trimming shortened V by 2 bases and J by 0 bases, and 11 bases separated the two germline ends. CDR1 and CDR2 (germline): SGHVS, FNYEAQ. The CDR3 is 15 amino acids. Researchers took RNA transcripts and amplified TCR beta CDR3 regions from them. RT-PCR with HTBI primers came first, then second-round multiplex PCR. Each CDR3 protein gets one entry after TCRdb re-called the multiplex PCR reads with MiXCR. The data show approximately 500,000 distinct CDR3 sequences, with about an eighth seen just once and roughly 10% held by the top ten. Ophthalmopathy-affected donors exhibited moderate-to-severe activity, CAS ≥3, NOSPECS ≥4, and duration under 3 months. This clonotype was seen at least ten times.

Material: blood. The clonotype comes from a woman under 40 with Graves' ophthalmopathy. The genes are TRBV7-6 and TRBJ2-7; possible D gene TRBD1, 6 bases. CDR3 loop: CASSLSGQSSYEQYF. CDR3 in DNA: TGTGCCAGCAGCTTAAGCGGACAGAGCTCCTACGAGCAGTACTTC.